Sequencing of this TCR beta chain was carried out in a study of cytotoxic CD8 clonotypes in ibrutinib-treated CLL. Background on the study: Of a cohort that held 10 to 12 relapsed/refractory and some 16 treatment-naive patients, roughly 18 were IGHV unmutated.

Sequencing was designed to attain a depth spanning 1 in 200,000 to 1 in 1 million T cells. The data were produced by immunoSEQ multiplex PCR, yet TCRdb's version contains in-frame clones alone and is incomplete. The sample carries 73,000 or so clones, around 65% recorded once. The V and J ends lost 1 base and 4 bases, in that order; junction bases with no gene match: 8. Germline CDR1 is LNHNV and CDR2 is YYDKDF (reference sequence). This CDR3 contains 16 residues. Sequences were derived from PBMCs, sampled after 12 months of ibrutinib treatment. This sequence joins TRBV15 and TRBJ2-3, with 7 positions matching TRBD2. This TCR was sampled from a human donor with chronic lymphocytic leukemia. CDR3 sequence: CATSRGGREGSDTQYF. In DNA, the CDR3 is TGTGCCACCAGCAGAGGGGGCAGGGAGGGTTCAGATACGCAGTATTTT. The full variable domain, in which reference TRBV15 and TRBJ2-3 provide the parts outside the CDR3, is DAMVIQNPRYQVTQFGKPVTLSCSQTLNHNVMYWYQQKSSQAPKLLFHYYDKDFNNEADTPDNFQSRRPNTSFCFLDIRSPGLGDTAMYLCATSRGGREGSDTQYFGPGTRLTVL.